These 25 T cell receptor beta chains originate from one sample sequenced in a study of CD8 T cells in Susac syndrome. cDNA came from roughly 0.47 to 1 ug RNA primed by random hexamers. TCRdb re-called the immunoSEQ multiplex PCR reads through MiXCR, storing one row per CDR3 protein. Among 250,000 to 350,000 distinct CDR3 sequences, about 90% were seen once, and the ten largest hold 0.06% to 0.075%. The sample taken for sequencing was CD4+ T cells from PBMCs. The receptors stem from a human donor with multiple sclerosis.

The genes are TRBV29-1 and TRBJ1-1; possible D gene TRBD1, 6 bases. The CDR3 is 15 residues long. The V gene's germline CDR1 is SQVTM and CDR2 ANQGSEA. V lost 5 bases and J lost 6, with 22 bases in between. The CDR3: CSVRGRGALVAEAFF. In DNA form, the CDR3 reads TGCAGCGTTCGAGGACGGGGGGCACTGGTTGCTGAAGCTTTCTTT.

The rearrangement uses TRBV28 and TRBJ2-2, with 12 bases aligning to TRBD2. This CDR3 has 16 residues. Germline V lookup: CDR1 MDHEN, CDR2 SYDVKM. Trimming took 1 base from V and 4 from J; bases not matched to a gene: 1. This CDR3 is CASSLSTSGGTGELFF. As DNA, the CDR3 is TGTGCCAGCAGTTTATCGACTAGCGGGGGCACCGGGGAGCTGTTTTTT.

The V call is TRBV7-2, the J call TRBJ1-2; D is uncertain. Trimming cost V 3 bases and J 2 bases, with 13 bases left between them. Looked up from germline, CDR1 is SGHTA and CDR2 is FQGNSA. This CDR3 has 15 amino acids. The CDR3 is CASSFRGGSNYGYTF. The CDR3 bases are TGTGCCAGCAGCTTCCGGGGAGGATCGAACTATGGCTACACCTTC.

V gene TRBV30 combines with J gene TRBJ1-5; the D is unclear. This CDR3 comprises 13 residues. Germline V gene sequence: CDR1 GTSNPN, CDR2 SVGIG (reference sequence). Trimming removed 5 bases from V and 1 base from J, with 9 bases in between. The chain's CDR3 is CAWGPRSNQPQHF. CDR3 bases: TGTGCCTGGGGCCCCAGAAGCAATCAGCCCCAGCATTTT.

The rearrangement links TRBV11-3 to TRBJ1-3, with D unresolved. The V gene lost 3 bases and the J gene lost 2 bases, with 5 bases spanning the gap. The CDR3 covers 13 residues. The germline V gene encodes CDR1 SGHNT and CDR2 YENEEA. This chain's CDR3 is CASSFGAGNTIYF. The CDR3 bases are TGTGCCAGCAGCTTTGGAGCTGGAAACACCATATATTTT. The full variable domain, in which reference TRBV11-3 and TRBJ1-3 provide the parts outside the CDR3, is EAGVVQSPRYKIIEKKQPVAFWCNPISGHNTLYWYLQNLGQGPELLIRYENEEAVDDSQLPKDRFSAERLKGVDSTLKIQPAELGDSAVYLCASSFGAGNTIYFGEGSWLTVV.

V is TRBV14 and J is TRBJ2-3; D is tentatively TRBD1 or TRBD2 (5 bases each). The CDR3 contains 14 residues. Between the trimmed V and J ends, which lost 8 bases and 6 bases, there was a span of 18 bases. The germline V gene encodes CDR1 SGHDN and CDR2 FVKESK. The CDR3 loop is CASAYGGARDTQYF. Written as DNA, the CDR3 is TGTGCCAGCGCATATGGGGGTGCGAGGGATACGCAGTATTTT.

Concerning this clonotype: One junction end disagrees with the germline gene, perhaps due to a read error. The chain carries TRBV2 and TRBJ2-5, with D maybe TRBD1 (6 bases). CDR3 length equals 14 residues. Germline CDR1 SNHLY, CDR2 FYNNEI. CDR3 sequence (DNA): TGTGCCAGCAGTAGCGACTGGGGACAAGAAACCCAGTACTTC. Encoded protein: CASSSDWGQETQYF.

To note about this clonotype: At one boundary the junction diverges from the germline segment, which might be a read error. The gene calls are TRBV15 and TRBJ1-1; the D is unclear. CDR3 size: 13 residues. Germline CDR1 LNHNV, CDR2 YYDKDF (reference sequence). The CDR3 sequence: CAASRDRVAGAFF. CDR3 coding DNA: TGTGCCGCCAGCAGAGATCGGGTAGCGGGGGCTTTCTTT.

The chain employs TRBV7-3 and TRBJ2-1; 8 bases match TRBD2. Germline CDR1 SGHTA, CDR2 FQGTGA. CDR3 length: 14 amino acids. V gave up 2 bases and J gave up 6 bases; unmatched junction bases: 3. The CDR3 region has the DNA TGTGCCAGCAGCTTAGCGGGAGGACTCAATGAGCAGTTCTTC. This sequence encodes CASSLAGGLNEQFF.

The chain recombines TRBV10-3 with TRBJ2-1; 15 bases are shared with TRBD2. CDR3 length: 17 residues. The junction had 7 bases not matched to a gene; V was cut back by 5 bases and J by 5 bases. Germline V gene data show CDR1 as ENHRY and CDR2 as SYGVKD. The CDR3 coding sequence is TGTGCCATCAGTAGGACTAGCGGGAGGGCCCAGAACAATGAGCAGTTCTTC. Amino acid sequence: CAISRTSGRAQNNEQFF.

The chain recombines TRBV30 with TRBJ2-5, with 7 bases that match TRBD2. Trimming took 5 bases from V and 4 from J; bases not matched to a gene: 4. The germline V gene encodes CDR1 GTSNPN and CDR2 SVGIG (reference sequence). The CDR3 loop spans 12 amino acids. CDR3 DNA sequence: TGTGCCTGGCGGGGCGGGAGAGAGACCCAGTACTTC. The encoded protein is CAWRGGRETQYF.

This clonotype was seen just once. J is TRBJ2-1 and V is TRBV11-3; D gene uncertain. CDR1 and CDR2 (germline): SGHNT, YENEEA. The CDR3 spans 13 residues. The germline V and J ends were trimmed by 0 bases and 7 bases, with 7 bases remaining between them. The CDR3 nucleotides read TGTGCCAGCAGCTTAGATCGGTGGAATGAGCAGTTCTTC. It encodes CASSLDRWNEQFF. The full variable domain, rest sourced from reference TRBV11-3 and TRBJ2-1, is EAGVVQSPRYKIIEKKQPVAFWCNPISGHNTLYWYLQNLGQGPELLIRYENEEAVDDSQLPKDRFSAERLKGVDSTLKIQPAELGDSAVYLCASSLDRWNEQFFGPGTRLTVL.

The chain joins TRBV10-3 to TRBJ2-7, with D hard to call. Trimming removed 3 bases from V and 0 bases from J, with 9 bases in between. The CDR3 length is 14 residues. Germline lookup yields CDR1 ENHRY and CDR2 SYGVKD. CDR3 protein: CAISDDQPSYEQYF. Written as DNA, the CDR3 is TGTGCCATCAGTGACGACCAACCCTCCTACGAGCAGTACTTC.

This clonotype was observed a handful of times. This chain links TRBV5-1 with TRBJ2-7; TRBD2 agrees at 8 bases. J was trimmed by 3 bases and V by 3 bases; bases with no gene match: 5. CDR3 size: 14 residues. Germline V gene sequence: CDR1 SGHRS, CDR2 YFSETQ. DNA of the CDR3: TGCGCCAGCAGCTCGGGGGGGGCATTCTACGAGCAGTACTTC. It yields the protein CASSSGGAFYEQYF.

The CDR3: CASSQPPTGGRGYTF. The CDR3 bases are TGCGCCAGCAGCCAACCACCAACAGGGGGCCGTGGCTACACCTTC. The rearrangement uses TRBV4-1 and TRBJ1-2; 9 positions match TRBD1. V dropped 2 bases and J dropped 7; count of bases not matched to a gene: 8. This CDR3 is 15 amino acids long. Germline CDR1 MGHRA, CDR2 YSYEKL.

CDR3 residues: CASSLTGTPPQYF. CDR3 in DNA: TGTGCCAGCAGTCTGACCGGGACTCCGCCGCAGTATTTT. The gene calls are TRBV12-3 or TRBV12-4 and TRBJ2-3; D is perhaps TRBD2 (6 bases). V was shortened by 5 bases and J by 10 bases, with 16 bases between the two germline ends. The CDR3 is 13 residues long.

The chain is built from TRBV5-6 and TRBJ1-6; the match to TRBD1 covers 11 bases. Germline CDR1 and CDR2: SGHDT and YYEEEE. V was pared by 5 bases and J by 7 bases, with 8 bases of the junction left unmatched. This CDR3 comprises 16 residues. The CDR3 DNA sequence: TGTGCCAGCAGGTATGGGACAGGGGGTCGGAATTCACCCCTCCACTTT. Translation: CASRYGTGGRNSPLHF. The complete variable domain, with remaining parts taken from reference TRBV5-6 and TRBJ1-6, reads DAGVTQSPTHLIKTRGQQVTLRCSPKSGHDTVSWYQQALGQGPQFIFQYYEEEERQRGNFPDRFSGHQFPNYSSELNVNALLLGDSALYLCASRYGTGGRNSPLHFGNGTRLTVT.

The chain is built from TRBV7-8 and TRBJ1-5; D is undetermined. This CDR3 spans 13 amino acids. Trimming cost V 2 bases and J 6 bases, with 8 bases left between them. Germline-derived CDR1 and CDR2 are SGHVS and FQNEAQ. The CDR3 spells CASSLYEGQPQHF. In DNA, the CDR3 is TGTGCCAGCAGCTTATACGAGGGTCAGCCCCAGCATTTT.

The chain recombines TRBV25-1 with TRBJ1-2; no firm D call. Germline V gives CDR1 MGHDK, CDR2 SYGVNS. The CDR3 has 14 amino acids. The V and J ends lost 3 bases and 5 bases respectively, with 13 bases between them. The CDR3 loop is CASSESASMYGYTF. In nucleotides, the CDR3 is TGTGCCAGCAGTGAGTCGGCTTCTATGTATGGCTACACCTTC.

This chain uses TRBV5-6 with TRBJ1-2; 8 positions agree with TRBD1. CDR3 length: 16 amino acids. Looked up from germline, CDR1 is SGHDT and CDR2 is YYEEEE. The junction had 10 bases not matched to a gene; V was cut back by 2 bases and J by 4 bases. The CDR3 sequence is CASSFGQGGALYGYTF. DNA for the CDR3: TGTGCCAGCAGCTTTGGACAGGGAGGAGCACTCTATGGCTACACCTTC.

The rearrangement links TRBV9 to TRBJ2-3, with 8 bases that match TRBD1. Germline assignment: CDR1 SGDLS and CDR2 YYNGEE. The V and J ends lost 6 bases and 4 bases, in that order; junction bases with no gene match: 13. This CDR3 contains 16 residues. The CDR3 DNA reads TGTGCCAGCAACAAGGGAAGGACAGGGCGCGCAGATACGCAGTATTTT. Its translation: CASNKGRTGRADTQYF.

The chain joins TRBV7-9 to TRBJ2-1, with D perhaps TRBD2 (6 bases). V was trimmed by 2 bases and J by 2 bases, leaving 13 bases between them. The CDR3 covers 16 residues. CDR1 SEHNR and CDR2 FQNEAQ come from the germline V gene (reference sequence). The CDR3 region has the DNA TGTGCCAGCAGCTTATCCGGGAGTAACCCCTACAATGAGCAGTTCTTC. Residues: CASSLSGSNPYNEQFF.

Of note for this clonotype: The junction differs from germline at one of its ends, possibly a read error. This sequence joins TRBV20-1 and TRBJ2-5, with 11 bases fitting TRBD2. This CDR3 region has 14 residues. From germline, CDR1 is DFQATT and CDR2 SNEGSKA (reference sequence). The CDR3 region is CSAPLLAGAETRYF. The CDR3 region has the DNA TGCAGTGCTCCCCTACTAGCGGGAGCTGAGACCCGGTACTTC.

The chain couples TRBV20-1 to TRBJ1-1; 7 nucleotides match TRBD1. Germline V gives CDR1 DFQATT, CDR2 SNEGSKA (reference sequence). The junction had 10 bases not matched to a gene; V was cut back by 6 bases and J by 0 bases. The CDR3 is made up of 15 amino acids. Here the CDR3 reads CSAPPPGQLNTEAFF. DNA for the CDR3: TGCAGTGCACCTCCCCCGGGACAGCTGAACACTGAAGCTTTCTTT.

The V gene is TRBV20-1, the J gene TRBJ2-7; 9 nucleotides match TRBD2. CDR3 length: 15 amino acids. Trimming took 3 bases from V and 2 from J; bases not matched to a gene: 8. Germline V gene data show CDR1 as DFQATT and CDR2 as SNEGSKA (reference sequence). CDR3 bases: TGCAGTGCTAGTAGCGGGAGTTCCCCCACCTACGAGCAGTACTTC. It specifies CSASSGSSPTYEQYF.